These 17 T cell receptor beta chains share one sample of origin, sequenced in a study of type 1 and type 2 diabetes patients. Amplification started from genomic DNA. The TCR beta CDR3 region was amplified using 30 forward and 13 reverse primers. One entry per CDR3 protein results from TCRdb running MiXCR on the multiplex PCR reads. The sample records about 250,000 distinct CDR3 sequences, over 45% being singletons. Sequencing input: peripheral blood mononuclear cells (PBMCs). All receptors derive from a man between 18 and 29 years old with type 2 diabetes.

The chain employs TRBV7-3 and TRBJ2-5; 11 bases line up with TRBD2. This CDR3 comprises 15 residues. CDR1 SGHTA and CDR2 FQGTGA come from the germline V gene. Trimming removed 5 bases from V and 4 bases from J; junction bases left unmatched: 6. This chain's CDR3 is CASSVLAGGRETQYF. CDR3 DNA sequence: TGTGCCAGCAGCGTCCTAGCGGGGGGCCGAGAGACCCAGTACTTC.

This chain links TRBV7-2 with TRBJ1-1, with TRBD1 matching over 7 bases. The CDR3 totals 14 residues. Germline values: CDR1 SGHTA, CDR2 FQGNSA. V shed 5 bases and J 5 bases; nucleotides not matched to a gene: 8. CDR3 amino acids: CASSPNRQGTEAFF. CDR3 DNA sequence: TGTGCCAGCAGCCCGAATCGACAGGGAACTGAAGCTTTCTTT. The full variable domain, rest sourced from reference TRBV7-2 and TRBJ1-1, is GAGVSQSPSNKVTEKGKDVELRCDPISGHTALYWYRQSLGQGLEFLIYFQGNSAPDKSGLPSDRFSAERTGGSVSTLTIQRTQQEDSAVYLCASSPNRQGTEAFFGQGTRLTVV.

This clonotype was counted only a few times. DNA of the CDR3: TGTGCCAGCAAATCTTCGTTACTTCAAGAGACCCAGTACTTC. Protein: CASKSSLLQETQYF. V usage is TRBV7-9 and J usage is TRBJ2-5; unclear D gene. The CDR3 totals 14 residues. CDR1 and CDR2 (germline): SEHNR, FQNEAQ (reference sequence). Trimming took 7 bases from V and 2 from J, leaving 14 bases between them.

As concerns this clonotype: An end of the junction differs from the germline gene, which may be a read error. This rearrangement joins TRBV10-2 to TRBJ1-1, with D possibly TRBD1 on 6 matching bases. CDR1 is WSHSY and CDR2 is SAAADI in the germline V gene. The CDR3 sequence is 14 residues long. The CDR3 nucleotides are TGCGCCAGCGACGGGGGCACTTTAAACACTGAAGCTTCCTTT. Protein: CASDGGTLNTEASF.

This rearrangement joins TRBV7-2 to TRBJ2-7, with TRBD2 as a possible D gene (6 bases). The CDR3 covers 15 residues. Looked up from germline, CDR1 is SGHTA and CDR2 is FQGNSA. Trimming shortened V by 5 bases and J by 3 bases, and 17 bases separated the two germline ends. CDR3 bases: TGTGCCAGCAGCCTCTCGAATCGGAGGGGCTACGAGCAGTACTTC. Protein: CASSLSNRRGYEQYF.

J is TRBJ2-5 and V is TRBV7-3, with D tentatively TRBD1 or TRBD2 (6 bases each). V was pared by 5 bases and J by 10 bases, with 20 bases between. CDR3 length equals 14 residues. The germline V gene has CDR1 SGHTA and CDR2 FQGTGA. CDR3 protein: CASSASGAGEVQYF. DNA of the CDR3: TGTGCCAGCAGCGCATCGGGGGCAGGGGAGGTCCAGTACTTC. Full variable domain (outside the CDR3, taken from reference TRBV7-3 and TRBJ2-5): GAGVSQTPSNKVTEKGKYVELRCDPISGHTALYWYRQSLGQGPEFLIYFQGTGAADDSGLPNDRFFAVRPEGSVSTLKIQRTERGDSAVYLCASSASGAGEVQYFGPGTRLLVL.

This rearrangement joins TRBV30 to TRBJ2-1; D perhaps matches TRBD2 (6 bases). The CDR3 covers 13 residues. Germline V gene data show CDR1 as GTSNPN and CDR2 as SVGIG (reference sequence). V lost 6 bases and J 8 bases, leaving 17 bases between the germline ends. For the CDR3, the DNA is TGTGCCTGCCGGGACTCATCGCCTCATGAGCAGTTCTTC. Its translation is CACRDSSPHEQFF.

A word on this clonotype: An end of the junction does not agree with germline; a read error may underlie this. The V and J genes are TRBV20-1 and TRBJ2-2; 7 bases agree with TRBD2. This CDR3 has 14 amino acids. CDR1 is DFQATT, CDR2 SNEGSKA, per germline (reference sequence). Here the CDR3 DNA reads TGCAGTGTTAGAAGCGGGACGAACACCGGGGAGCTGTTTTTT. Protein: CSVRSGTNTGELFF.

Concerning this clonotype itself: Because it lacks the conserved phenylalanine or tryptophan at the end, this CDR3 is likely a read error. The chain uses TRBV15 and TRBJ2-7; TRBD2 might be the D (5 bases). The germline V gene has CDR1 LNHNV and CDR2 YYDKDF (reference sequence). The CDR3 extends over 15 amino acids. The ends were cut back, 2 bases at V and 0 bases at J, with 11 bases in the middle. CDR3 DNA sequence: TGTGCCACCAGCAGACCTCGGGAAAGCTCCTACGAGCAGTACCTC. It is translated as CATSRPRESSYEQYL.

The chain has TRBV6-6 and TRBJ2-7; D ambiguous. The J call is in doubt because the DNA end fits TRBJ2-1 better. The CDR3 loop spans 12 amino acids. Germline loops: CDR1 MNHNY, CDR2 SVGAGI (reference sequence). CDR3 nucleotide sequence: TGTGCCAGCAGTTACAACCGGAACGAGCAGTTCTTC. Protein sequence: CASSYNRNEQFF.

The chain has TRBV24-1 and TRBJ2-1; 8 nucleotides line up with TRBD1. V shed 4 bases and J 0 bases; nucleotides not matched to a gene: 7. The CDR3 is made up of 17 amino acids. Germline V gene data show CDR1 as KGHDR and CDR2 as SFDVKD. This CDR3 reads CATSEQTGESSYNEQFF. The CDR3 DNA sequence: TGTGCCACCAGTGAGCAGACAGGGGAAAGCTCCTACAATGAGCAGTTCTTC.

The J gene is TRBJ2-1, the V gene TRBV7-3; perhaps TRBD2 as D (6 bases). CDR1 is SGHTA, CDR2 FQGTGA, per germline. The CDR3 contains 18 residues. V lost 4 bases and J lost 0, with 19 bases in between. CDR3 nucleotide sequence: TGTGCCAGCAGCTCTCGTCGGAATCTAGCGTCCTCCTACAATGAGCAGTTCTTC. Protein: CASSSRRNLASSYNEQFF.

The CDR3 loop is CSVVSGSGTGNLVGTYEQYF. The CDR3 DNA reads as TGCAGCGTTGTTTCGGGATCCGGGACAGGGAATTTGGTGGGAACCTACGAGCAGTACTTC. J is TRBJ2-7 and V is TRBV29-1; 9 bases agree with TRBD1. The junction had 24 bases not matched to a gene; V was cut back by 4 bases and J by 2 bases. The germline V gene encodes CDR1 SQVTM and CDR2 ANQGSEA. This CDR3 region has 20 residues.

This clonotype came up a few times. J is TRBJ2-3 and V is TRBV5-6; D is unresolved. Trimming cost V 2 bases and J 5 bases, with 15 bases left between them. The CDR3 length is 15 residues. The germline V gene encodes CDR1 SGHDT and CDR2 YYEEEE. The CDR3: CASSLRLINGDTQYF. Written as DNA, the CDR3 is TGTGCCAGCAGCTTACGACTTATTAACGGAGATACGCAGTATTTT.

This clonotype was detected a few times. V and J are TRBV2 and TRBJ1-2, with D possibly being TRBD1 (6 bases). CDR1 is SNHLY, CDR2 FYNNEI, per germline. The CDR3 contains 15 residues. Trimming cost V 6 bases and J 6 bases, with 20 bases left between them. The CDR3 DNA reads TGTGCCAGCAGGAAAGGGGGGAACAACTTCAATGGCTACACCTTC. Protein sequence: CASRKGGNNFNGYTF.

J is TRBJ2-7 and V is TRBV27; 8 bases match TRBD2. The J call is doubtful: the DNA matches TRBJ2-5 better. The length of the CDR3 is 18 residues. Germline CDR1 and CDR2: MNHEY and SMNVEV (reference sequence). The CDR3 loop is CASSLFWDPVAGRETQYF. In DNA form, the CDR3 reads TGTGCCAGCAGTTTATTCTGGGATCCGGTAGCGGGGCGGGAGACCCAGTACTTC.

The chain employs TRBV6-5 and TRBJ2-7; no firm D call. The CDR3 consists of 11 residues. V was cut by 8 bases and J by 4 bases, with 9 bases left in between. Germline loops: CDR1 MNHEY, CDR2 SVGAGI. The CDR3 DNA reads TGTGCCAGCGGGTTTATGTACGAGCAGTACTTC. It specifies CASGFMYEQYF.